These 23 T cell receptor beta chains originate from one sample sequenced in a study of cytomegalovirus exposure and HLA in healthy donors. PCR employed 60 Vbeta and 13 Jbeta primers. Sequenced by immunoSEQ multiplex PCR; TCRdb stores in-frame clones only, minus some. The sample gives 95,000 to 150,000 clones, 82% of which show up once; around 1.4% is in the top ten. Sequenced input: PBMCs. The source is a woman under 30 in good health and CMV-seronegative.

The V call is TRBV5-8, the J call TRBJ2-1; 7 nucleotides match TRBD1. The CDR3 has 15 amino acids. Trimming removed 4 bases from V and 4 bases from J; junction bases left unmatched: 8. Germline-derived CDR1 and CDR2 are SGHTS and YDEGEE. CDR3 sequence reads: CASSLHRGGYNEQFF. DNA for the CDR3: TGTGCCAGCAGCCTTCACAGGGGCGGATACAATGAGCAGTTCTTC.

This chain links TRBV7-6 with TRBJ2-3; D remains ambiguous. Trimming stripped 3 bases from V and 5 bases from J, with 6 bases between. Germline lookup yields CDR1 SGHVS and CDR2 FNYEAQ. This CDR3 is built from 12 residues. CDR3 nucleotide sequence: TGTGCCAGCAGCTTCCCCCGAGATACGCAGTATTTT. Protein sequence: CASSFPRDTQYF.

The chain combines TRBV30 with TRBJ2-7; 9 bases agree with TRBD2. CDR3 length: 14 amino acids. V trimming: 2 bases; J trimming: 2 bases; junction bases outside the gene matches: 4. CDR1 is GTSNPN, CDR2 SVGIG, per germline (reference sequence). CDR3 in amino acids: CAWSIAGVPYEQYF. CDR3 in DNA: TGTGCCTGGAGTATAGCGGGGGTGCCCTACGAGCAGTACTTC.

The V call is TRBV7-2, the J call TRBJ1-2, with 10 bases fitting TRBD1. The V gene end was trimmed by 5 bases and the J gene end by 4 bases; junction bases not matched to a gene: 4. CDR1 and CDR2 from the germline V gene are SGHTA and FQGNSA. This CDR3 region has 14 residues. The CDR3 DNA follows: TGTGCCAGCAGCCCTCGGACAGGGGGCTATGGCTACACCTTC. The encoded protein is CASSPRTGGYGYTF.

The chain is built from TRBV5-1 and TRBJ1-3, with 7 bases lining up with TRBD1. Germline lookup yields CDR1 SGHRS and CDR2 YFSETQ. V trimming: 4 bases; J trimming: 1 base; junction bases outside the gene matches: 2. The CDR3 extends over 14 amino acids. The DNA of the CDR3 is TGCGCCAGCAGCCCGACAGGGTCTGGAAACACCATATATTTT. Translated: CASSPTGSGNTIYF.

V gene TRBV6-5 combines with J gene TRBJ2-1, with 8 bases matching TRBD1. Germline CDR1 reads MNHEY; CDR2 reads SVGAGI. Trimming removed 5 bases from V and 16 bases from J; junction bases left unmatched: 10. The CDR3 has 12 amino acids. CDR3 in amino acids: CASSEARTGLFF. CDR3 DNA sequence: TGTGCCAGCAGTGAAGCTCGGACAGGGCTTTTCTTC.

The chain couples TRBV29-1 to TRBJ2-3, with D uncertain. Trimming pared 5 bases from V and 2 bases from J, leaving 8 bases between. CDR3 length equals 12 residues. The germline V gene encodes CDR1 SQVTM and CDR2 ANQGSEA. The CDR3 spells CSVPSSTDTQYF. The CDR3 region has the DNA TGCAGCGTTCCGTCCTCCACAGATACGCAGTATTTT.

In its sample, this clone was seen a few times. The CDR3: CASSDLKGANTEAFF. The CDR3 DNA sequence: TGTGCCAGCAGTGACTTGAAGGGGGCGAACACTGAAGCTTTCTTT. This rearrangement joins TRBV2 to TRBJ1-1, with 7 bases lining up with TRBD1. This CDR3 region has 15 residues. Germline loops: CDR1 SNHLY, CDR2 FYNNEI. V lost 3 bases and J lost 1; bases outside the gene matches: 5.

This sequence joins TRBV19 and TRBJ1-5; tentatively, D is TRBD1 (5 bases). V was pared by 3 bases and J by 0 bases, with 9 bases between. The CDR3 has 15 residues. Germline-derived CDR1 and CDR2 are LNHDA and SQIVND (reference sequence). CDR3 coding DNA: TGTGCCAGTAGTATGCGCAGGGATAGCAATCAGCCCCAGCATTTT. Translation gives CASSMRRDSNQPQHF.

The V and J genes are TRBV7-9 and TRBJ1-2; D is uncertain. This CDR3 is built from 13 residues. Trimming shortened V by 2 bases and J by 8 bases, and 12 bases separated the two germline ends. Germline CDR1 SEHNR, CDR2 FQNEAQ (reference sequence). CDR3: CASSLSPQQGYTF. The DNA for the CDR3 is TGTGCCAGCAGCTTATCGCCCCAACAAGGCTACACCTTC.

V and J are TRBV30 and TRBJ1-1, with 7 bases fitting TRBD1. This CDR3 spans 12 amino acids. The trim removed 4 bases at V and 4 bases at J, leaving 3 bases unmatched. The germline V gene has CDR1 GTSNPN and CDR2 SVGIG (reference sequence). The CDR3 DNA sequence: TGTGCCTGGACAGGGGGGACCACTGAAGCTTTCTTT. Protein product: CAWTGGTTEAFF.

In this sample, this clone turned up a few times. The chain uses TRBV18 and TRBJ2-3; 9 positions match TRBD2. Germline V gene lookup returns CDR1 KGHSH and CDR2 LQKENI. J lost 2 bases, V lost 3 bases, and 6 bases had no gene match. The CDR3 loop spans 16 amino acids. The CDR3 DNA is TGTGCCAGCTCACCCCAGACTAGCGGCCTCACAGATACGCAGTATTTT. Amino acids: CASSPQTSGLTDTQYF. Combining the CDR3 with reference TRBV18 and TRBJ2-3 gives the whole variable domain NAGVMQNPRHLVRRRGQEARLRCSPMKGHSHVYWYRQLPEEGLKFMVYLQKENIIDESGMPKERFSAEFPKEGPSILRIQQVVRGDSAAYFCASSPQTSGLTDTQYFGPGTRLTVL.

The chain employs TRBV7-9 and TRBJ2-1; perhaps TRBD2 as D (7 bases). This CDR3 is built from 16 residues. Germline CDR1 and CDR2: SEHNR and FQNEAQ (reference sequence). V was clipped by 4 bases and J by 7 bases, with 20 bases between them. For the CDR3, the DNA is TGTGCCAGCAGCTATAACGGGGGGCCGGGGATGAATGAGCAGTTCTTC. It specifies CASSYNGGPGMNEQFF. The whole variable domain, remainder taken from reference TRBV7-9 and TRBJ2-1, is DTGVSQNPRHKITKRGQNVTFRCDPISEHNRLYWYRQTLGQGPEFLTYFQNEAQLEKSRLLSDRFSAERPKGSFSTLEIQRTEQGDSAMYLCASSYNGGPGMNEQFFGPGTRLTVL.

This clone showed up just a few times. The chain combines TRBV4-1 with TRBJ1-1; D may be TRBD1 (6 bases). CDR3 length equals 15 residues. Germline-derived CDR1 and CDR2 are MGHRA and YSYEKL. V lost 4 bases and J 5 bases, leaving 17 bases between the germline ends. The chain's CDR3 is CASSRGLGAQTEAFF. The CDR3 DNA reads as TGCGCCAGCAGCCGGGGTTTGGGGGCCCAAACTGAAGCTTTCTTT.

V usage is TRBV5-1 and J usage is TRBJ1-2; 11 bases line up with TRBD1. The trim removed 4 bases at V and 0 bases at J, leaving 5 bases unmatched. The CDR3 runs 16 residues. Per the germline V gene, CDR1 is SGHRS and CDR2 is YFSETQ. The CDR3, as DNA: TGCGCCAGCAGCCTCAGGGACAGGGGGTCTAACTATGGCTACACCTTC. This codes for CASSLRDRGSNYGYTF. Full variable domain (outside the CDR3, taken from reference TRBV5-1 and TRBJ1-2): KAGVTQTPRYLIKTRGQQVTLSCSPISGHRSVSWYQQTPGQGLQFLFEYFSETQRNKGNFPGRFSGRQFSNSRSEMNVSTLELGDSALYLCASSLRDRGSNYGYTFGSGTRLTVV.

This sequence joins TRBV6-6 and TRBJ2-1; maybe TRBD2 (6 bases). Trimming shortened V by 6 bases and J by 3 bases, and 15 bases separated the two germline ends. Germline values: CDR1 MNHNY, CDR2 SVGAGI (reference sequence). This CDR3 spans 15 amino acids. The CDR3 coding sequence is TGTGCCAGCAGCCCCCCCGGGGGTAACTACAATGAGCAGTTCTTC. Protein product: CASSPPGGNYNEQFF.

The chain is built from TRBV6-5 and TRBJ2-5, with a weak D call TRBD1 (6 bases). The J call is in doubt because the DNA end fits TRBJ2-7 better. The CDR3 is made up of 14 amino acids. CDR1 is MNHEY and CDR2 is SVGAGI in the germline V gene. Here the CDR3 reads CASSPRIGGYEQYF. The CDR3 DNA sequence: TGTGCCAGCAGTCCTCGGATAGGGGGCTACGAGCAGTACTTC.

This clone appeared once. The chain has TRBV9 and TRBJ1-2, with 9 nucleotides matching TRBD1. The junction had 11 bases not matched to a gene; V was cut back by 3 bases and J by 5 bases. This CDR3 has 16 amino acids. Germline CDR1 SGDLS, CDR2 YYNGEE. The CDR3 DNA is TGTGCCAGCAGCGCGACGGGGGACAGGGTCGGTTATGGCTACACCTTC. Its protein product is CASSATGDRVGYGYTF.

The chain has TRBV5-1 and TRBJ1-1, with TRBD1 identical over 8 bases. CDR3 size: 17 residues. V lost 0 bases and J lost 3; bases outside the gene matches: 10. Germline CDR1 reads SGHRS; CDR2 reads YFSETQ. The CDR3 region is CASSLGGQGNLDTEAFF. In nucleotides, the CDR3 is TGCGCCAGCAGCTTGGGCGGACAGGGTAACCTGGACACTGAAGCTTTCTTT.

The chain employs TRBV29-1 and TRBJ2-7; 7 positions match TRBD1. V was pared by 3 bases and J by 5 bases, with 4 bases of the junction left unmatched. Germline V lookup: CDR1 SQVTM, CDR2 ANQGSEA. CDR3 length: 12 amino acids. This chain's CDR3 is CSVEWGQNEQYF. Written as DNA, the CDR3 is TGCAGCGTTGAGTGGGGACAGAACGAGCAGTACTTC.

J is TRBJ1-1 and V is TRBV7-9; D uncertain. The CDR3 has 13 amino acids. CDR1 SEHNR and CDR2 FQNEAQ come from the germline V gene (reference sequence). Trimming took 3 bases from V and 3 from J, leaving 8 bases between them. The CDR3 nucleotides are TGTGCCAGCAGCTTGATCGCAGACACTGAAGCTTTCTTT. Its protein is CASSLIADTEAFF.

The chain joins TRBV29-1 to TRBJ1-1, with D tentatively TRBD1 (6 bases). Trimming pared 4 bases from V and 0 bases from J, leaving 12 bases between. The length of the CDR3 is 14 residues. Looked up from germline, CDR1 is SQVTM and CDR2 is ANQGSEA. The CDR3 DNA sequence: TGCAGCGTTGCTGTGACAGGATTGAACACTGAAGCTTTCTTT. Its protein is CSVAVTGLNTEAFF.

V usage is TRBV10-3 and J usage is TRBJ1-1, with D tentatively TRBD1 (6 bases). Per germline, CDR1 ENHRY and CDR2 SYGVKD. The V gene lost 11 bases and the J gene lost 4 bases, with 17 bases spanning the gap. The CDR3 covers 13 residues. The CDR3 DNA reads TGTGCCTCAGGGTCTGGGGGCGGCACTGAAGCTTTCTTT. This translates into CASGSGGGTEAFF.